This paragraph covers one T cell receptor (beta chain) sequence. The record originates from a study of blood T cell repertoires in COVID-19. Trimming cost V 0 bases and J 5 bases, with 10 bases left between them. The CDR3 runs 14 residues. CDR1 MNHEY and CDR2 SVGEGT come from the germline V gene. Assay used: immunoSEQ multiplex PCR; TCRdb lists only in-frame clones, some missing. The repertoire includes 120,000 to 150,000 clones, 85% of them detected once, and less than 3.5% sits in the top ten. The sequence derives from a human donor with acute or convalescent COVID-19. The donor label of this sample is uncertain. This chain joins TRBV6-2 or TRBV6-3 and TRBJ1-1, with D possibly TRBD1 on 6 matching bases. The material sequenced was peripheral blood. DNA of the CDR3: TGTGCCAGCAGTTACTCGGCCAGGGGAACTGAAGCTTTCTTT. Its translation: CASSYSARGTEAFF.